This record looks at one T cell receptor beta chain sequence and its context. Its binding antigen is unknown. No much larger clone exists at a distance of one base, and base qualities are not known. This entry is derived from a study of human T cells and chemical hapten exposure (dated by TCRdb to the early 2020s). With respect to the entire study: For sensitization, 2% DPC in acetone was applied to a roughly 2 cm by roughly 2 cm area of upper inner arm skin. The study tracked peripheral blood TCR repertoire changes in vivo during primary and secondary sensitization to the hapten diphenylcyclopropenone (DPC) in alopecia patients. About 30 alopecia patients provided blood for TCR sequencing at one to four time points (pre-sensitization, 2, 6 and 24 weeks). The patient cohort, mostly female, included alopecia areata with under or over 50% scalp involvement, alopecia totalis and alopecia universalis. Throughout the study period of roughly five months, patients also received therapeutic DPC doses to the scalp every week. The libraries were sequenced as a pool, and the TCR yield per sample differed mostly because of small variations in library volumes within the pool. Blood samples were taken from patients before sensitization (week 0) and then at 2, 6 and about 24 weeks after DPC sensitization. Patch testing on the upper back used Finn chambers containing 0.01% DPC, with scoring done after 6 days according to International Contact Dermatitis Research Group standards. Overall study results and their limits: Expanded TCRs formed significantly more large CDR3 similarity clusters than pre-sensitization or healthy control sets, consistent with antigen-driven responses. Because all patients had alopecia, a presumed autoimmune disease, the immune response of the patients might differ from that of healthy individuals. The number of PT1 expanded TCRs positively correlated with patch test score, significant at thresholds 8, 16 and 32 but not 4. Repeated subsampling changed both the strength of the expansion versus patch-test correlation and the threshold at which that correlation became significant. The number of TCRs above 1 in 1000 frequency did not change with DPC sensitization; there was no evidence of global repertoire structure alterations.

The time point label here, explained by the study, means: pre-sensitization, week 0. Interpreted using the paper, the treatment or condition label stands for: therapeutic diphenylcyclopropenone sensitization with weekly scalp DPC. At every patch-test visit, the blood draw took place before the patch test was put on. Patients were considered eligible if aged 18 to 70, diagnosed with alopecia and deemed suitable for DPC therapy, and patients were excluded if pregnant. Total RNA was extracted from unfractionated whole blood collected in Tempus Blood RNA tubes. For CDR1 and CDR2, the germline V gene lists LGHNA and YNFKEQ. Germline trimming amounts to 3 bases on V and 1 base on J, with 5 as the count of junction bases outside the gene matches. Spanning cysteine to phenylalanine, the CDR3 consists of 17 amino acids. The entry retains the CDR3 DNA only, 51 bases that are in frame from base 1. The library was prepared using RACE. The sequencing machine was a NextSeq 500. During library preparation, unique molecular identifiers were attached to individual cDNA molecules so that TCRs could be counted quantitatively and reproducibly. Both TCR alpha and TCR beta chains were sequenced from each blood RNA sample. The paper's processing steps were these. The median number of TCRs per sample was some 100,000, ranging from roughly 20,000 to 700,000. V, J and CDR3 annotation of the TCR reads was carried out using the Decombinator software suite. To make PS versus PT1 abundance plots, every sample was subsampled to the same number of TCRs (28,000). TCRs were defined as expanded if absent before sensitization and observed at least eight times at the 2-week time point. TCRdb passed the public sequencing reads through fastp at Q25 and MiXCR, retaining productive beta sequences. Rows merge per CDR3 protein into single entries with the most common DNA and genes. TCRdb assigned the V and J calls; the authors' analysis was not used. The sample table contains 300,000 to 450,000 distinct CDR3 sequences; only one count was recorded for roughly 5% of them. The ten biggest clones cover approximately 2.8% of the sample.

In this chain, TRBV4-2 is recombined with TRBJ2-2, and 10 junctional nucleotides match TRBD1. This sequence originates from a woman aged 50 to 60 with alopecia areata. Some clones in this sample may be carry-over from other donors' samples. The starting material was whole blood, obtained in connection with sensitization to the hapten diphenylcyclopropenone (DPC). The sequenced DNA is TGTGCCAGCAGCCAGCCCGGGACAGGGGTGAACACCGGGGAGCTGTTTTTT. It encodes CASSQPGTGVNTGELFF.